This TCR beta chain was identified during a study of cytomegalovirus exposure and HLA in healthy donors. For the study at large: Drawn from HLA-typed donors, about 85 million unique TCRs were held in an early data release. The study's findings and limits: A later analysis, which compared TCR beta chains of equal frequency, found the HLA-associated ones more clonally expanded. HLA restriction was apparent for most CMV-associated TCR beta chains in a later analysis.

This CDR3 contains 14 residues. Germline CDR1 and CDR2: SGHTA and FQGNSA. The V and J ends lost 5 bases and 6 bases, in that order; junction bases with no gene match: 5. Points on this clone: Its antigen is not known.

Primers included in the PCR were 60 Vbeta and 13 Jbeta primers. As originally analysed: A later analysis counted about 80 million unique TCR beta chains, 10 million to 12 million shared. Assay used: immunoSEQ multiplex PCR; TCRdb lists only in-frame clones, some missing. The V and J calls and clone size are taken from that table; D and trimming were inferred from the DNA. The sample yields about 99,000 clones, over 60% seen once. The receptor's source is a man in his sixties in good health and CMV-seropositive. The chain has TRBV7-2 and TRBJ1-5, with 9 positions matching TRBD1. The sequenced sample was PBMCs. The CDR3 nucleotides are TGTGCCAGCAGCCCCACAGGGGGCGGTCAGCCCCAGCATTTT. Translating gives CASSPTGGGQPQHF.